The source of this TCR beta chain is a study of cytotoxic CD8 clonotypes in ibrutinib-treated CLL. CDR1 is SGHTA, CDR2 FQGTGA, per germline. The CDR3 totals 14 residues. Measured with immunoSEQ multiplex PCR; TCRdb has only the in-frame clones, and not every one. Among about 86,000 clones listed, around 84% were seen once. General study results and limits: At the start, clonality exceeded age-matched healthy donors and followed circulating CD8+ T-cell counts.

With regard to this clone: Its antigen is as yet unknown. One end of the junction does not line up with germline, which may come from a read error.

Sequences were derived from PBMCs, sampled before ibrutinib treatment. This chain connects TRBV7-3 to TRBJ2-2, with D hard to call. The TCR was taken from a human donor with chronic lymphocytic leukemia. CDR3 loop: CASSVNPNTGELFF. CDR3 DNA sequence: TGTGCTAGCAGCGTTAACCCGAACACCGGGGAGCTGTTTTTT.